Listed below are T cell receptor beta chains from one sample, sequenced in a study of blood T cell repertoires in COVID-19. Data came from immunoSEQ multiplex PCR; TCRdb stores just in-frame clones and leaves some out. The repertoire has around 150,000 clones, approximately 80% of them found once; the top ten carry about a tenth. Sample: peripheral blood. All receptors come from a human donor in a cohort sampled during active COVID-19. Both conserved end residues are part of each CDR3. The D gene is left open where the match is weak. Only some rows state a clone size, as once, few, many or a class for expanded clones.

TRBJ2-7 NA 16 TRBV19 TRBD1 TGTGCCAGTAGTATACGACAGGGGGTCCTCTCCTACGAGCAGTACTTC CASSIRQGVLSYEQYF
TRBJ1-2 few 11 TRBV19 NA TGTGCCAGTAGTACAGGGTCTGGCTACACCTTC CASSTGSGYTF
TRBJ2-3 NA 12 TRBV30 NA TGTGCCTGGAGTAGAGGGGGGGGGACGCAGTATTTT CAWSRGGGTQYF
TRBJ2-7 NA 9 TRBV5-1 NA TGCGCCAGCCTCCCCCCGGAGTACTTC CASLPPEYF
TRBJ1-5 NA 15 TRBV3-1/TRBV3-2 NA TGTGCCAGCAGCCAAGGTGGGGACACTCATCAGCCCCAGCATTTT CASSQGGDTHQPQHF
TRBJ2-7 NA 15 TRBV9 TRBD1 TGTGCCAGCAGCGGCCGGGGACAGGGGGCCTACGAGCAGTACTTC CASSGRGQGAYEQYF
TRBJ2-3 once 15 TRBV29-1 TRBD2 TGCAGCGTTATGGGGGGGTTTGGTTTCACAGATACGCAGTATTTT CSVMGGFGFTDTQYF
TRBJ2-7 NA 13 TRBV11-2 NA TGTGCCAGCAGCCCGGTGACTACCTACGAGCAGTACTTC CASSPVTTYEQYF
TRBJ1-1 once 13 TRBV18 NA TGTGCCAGCTCACCGGCCCCGAACACTGAAGCTTTCTTT CASSPAPNTEAFF
TRBJ2-7 NA 14 TRBV11-3 TRBD1 TGTGCCAGCAGCTCCCGGGACAGCCCTTACAAGCAGTACTTC CASSSRDSPYKQYF
TRBJ1-2 NA 14 TRBV6-2/TRBV6-3 NA TGTGCCAGCAGTTCATGGACAGTTAACTATGGCTACACCTTC CASSSWTVNYGYTF
TRBJ2-2 NA 16 TRBV11-3 NA TGTGCCAGCAGCTTCTCGACAGGATCGGGCACCGGGGAGCTGTTTTTT CASSFSTGSGTGELFF
TRBJ2-3 NA 15 TRBV6-5 TRBD2 TGTGCCAGCAACAAGGGCGGGGGATACACAGATACGCAGTATTTT CASNKGGGYTDTQYF
TRBJ2-7 NA 16 TRBV29-1 TRBD2 TGCAGCGCCGAAGGTCTAGCGGGAGGAGGAAGGTACGAGCAGTACTTC CSAEGLAGGGRYEQYF
TRBJ2-3 NA 13 TRBV15 NA TGTGCCACCAGCAGAGGGGGAACGAGGGCGCAGTATTTT CATSRGGTRAQYF
TRBJ1-5 NA 14 TRBV7-8 NA TGTGCCAGCAGCTTAGGTCAGGGCAATCAGCCCCAGCATTTT CASSLGQGNQPQHF
TRBJ2-7 NA 14 TRBV6-6 NA TGTGCCAGCAGAGGCGGGATAGACGCCTACGAGCAGTACTTC CASRGGIDAYEQYF
TRBJ2-1 NA 14 TRBV14 TRBD2 TGTGCCAGCAGCCAGGCCCTTGGGGGAGGGGAGCAGTTCTTC CASSQALGGGEQFF
TRBJ2-2 few 15 TRBV2 TRBD2 TGTGCCAGCAGTCTAGCGGGAGGGTCGATCGGGGAGCTGTTTTTT CASSLAGGSIGELFF
TRBJ2-7 NA 14 TRBV19 NA TGTGCCAGTAGTAGACAGGTCAGCTCCTACGAGCAGTACTTC CASSRQVSSYEQYF
TRBJ2-1 NA 15 TRBV20-1 NA TGCAGTGCTAGTTCGGAGGGAGTTCGGCGGAATGAGCAGTTCTTC CSASSEGVRRNEQFF
TRBJ2-7 NA 16 TRBV30 NA TGTGCCTGGAGAGCTATCGTGGGCTCCTTAATCAACGAGCAGTACTTC CAWRAIVGSLINEQYF
TRBJ1-1 NA 11 TRBV12-3/TRBV12-4 NA TGTGCCAGCAGCCTTCGGACTGAAGCTTTCTTT CASSLRTEAFF
TRBJ1-1 NA 14 TRBV5-5 NA TGTGCCAGCAGCTTGCAGGGGTCGGGAACTGAAGCTTTCTTT CASSLQGSGTEAFF
TRBJ1-2 NA 12 TRBV19 NA TGTGCTGCCCAGGGCGAGAACTATGGCTACACCTTC CAAQGENYGYTF
TRBJ1-2 NA 14 TRBV18 TRBD1 TGTGCCAGCTCACGAGGGACAGGAGACTATGGCTACACCTTC CASSRGTGDYGYTF
TRBJ2-7 NA 16 TRBV19 TRBD1 TGTGCCAGTAGTTTCCTGACCGGGACAGAGGTCTCCGAGCAGTACTTC CASSFLTGTEVSEQYF
TRBJ1-1 NA 14 TRBV6-6 TRBD1 TGTGCCAGCAGATGGACAGGGGGGAACACTGAAGCTTTCTTT CASRWTGGNTEAFF
TRBJ1-2 few 14 TRBV7-2 NA TGTGCCAGCAGCCCCCAGGGAACTAACTATGGCTACACCTTC CASSPQGTNYGYTF
TRBJ2-1 NA 17 TRBV18 NA TGTGCCAGCTCACCACCGGTTGGCGGGGGCACCTACAATGAGCAGTTCTTC CASSPPVGGGTYNEQFF
TRBJ1-1 NA 15 TRBV19 NA TGTGCCAGTAGTATAGGTCGACATCTGAACACTGAAGCTTTCTTT CASSIGRHLNTEAFF
TRBJ1-3 NA 16 TRBV4-3 NA TGCGCCAGCAGCCAAGATAGAGGACACGCTGGAAACACCATATATTTT CASSQDRGHAGNTIYF
TRBJ2-3 NA 15 TRBV6-4 NA TGTGCCAGCAGTGACTCGCAGGGGTCCACAGATACGCAGTATTTT CASSDSQGSTDTQYF
TRBJ2-7 NA 15 TRBV9 NA TGTGCCAGCAGCGTAGCTACAGGTCTCTCCTACGAGCAGTACTTC CASSVATGLSYEQYF
TRBJ2-7 NA 14 TRBV20-1 NA TGCAGTGCTAGTAAGGGAGGGACAGGCGCCGAGCAGTACTTC CSASKGGTGAEQYF
TRBJ1-1 NA 15 TRBV7-8 TRBD1 TGTGCCAGCAGCTTAGGACAGGGATTTCGGACTGAAGCTTTCTTT CASSLGQGFRTEAFF
TRBJ2-7 NA 15 TRBV6-5 NA TGTGCCAGCAGTCTCCTAGCCAGCGGCTCGGACGAGCAGTACTTC CASSLLASGSDEQYF
TRBJ2-7 medium-sized 14 TRBV5-6 NA TGTGCCAGCAGCTTTCGAAGCAGGGCTTACGAGCAGTACTTC CASSFRSRAYEQYF
TRBJ2-3 NA 14 TRBV9 NA TGTGCCAGCAGCGTAGGCAGGAGCACAGATACGCAGTATTTT CASSVGRSTDTQYF
TRBJ2-7 NA 14 TRBV5-1 NA TGCGCCAGCAGCTCAGGGTACGAAATGGGCGAGCAGTACTTC CASSSGYEMGEQYF
TRBJ2-1 NA 16 TRBV11-3 TRBD1 TGTGCCAGCAGCCCCGGGACAGGGGGCGAATACAATGAGCAGTTCTTC CASSPGTGGEYNEQFF
TRBJ2-3 NA 16 TRBV4-3 TRBD1 TGCGCCAGCAGCCAGAGGGCGGGACAGGGGTCTGATACGCAGTATTTT CASSQRAGQGSDTQYF
TRBJ2-7 NA 13 TRBV6-5 TRBD2 TGTGCCAGCACCCCGGGGCTAGCGGGAGAAGATAACTTC CASTPGLAGEDNF
TRBJ2-7 NA 20 TRBV7-5 NA TGTGCCAGAAGTCCCACGGGTGTCCTAGCAACCGAATCGAGCTCCTACGAGCAGTACTTC CARSPTGVLATESSSYEQYF
TRBJ2-7 NA 14 TRBV9 NA TGTGCCAGCAGCGCCGGGACTCCCGGGGTCGAGCAGTACTTC CASSAGTPGVEQYF
TRBJ2-2 NA 13 TRBV20-1 NA TGCAGTGCTAGTAAGGAGGTTACCGGGGAGCTGTTTTTT CSASKEVTGELFF